Sequencing of this T cell receptor (beta chain) was carried out in a study of T-cell reconstitution after alpha-beta-depleted transplantation in children. Points from the study as a whole: It was surviving recipient T cells and thymic progenitors that gave some patients high TCRbeta diversity at day 60. Alpha-beta T cells present about two months after transplant were reported to originate from several hundred expanded graft clones. T-cell numbers and diversity one year post-transplant derived largely from freshly generated T cells.

Comments on this clonotype: The target antigen is unknown.

As it was prepared, the TCRbeta library received unique molecular identifiers. TCRdb re-analysed the PCR reads in MiXCR, keeping a single row per CDR3 protein. The table records hundreds of thousands of distinct CDR3 sequences, about a sixth of them present only once. The CDR3 extends over 18 amino acids. Trimming at V came to 11 bases and at J to 0 bases, leaving 10 bases not matched to a gene. The germline gives CDR1 LGHDT, CDR2 YNNKEL (reference sequence). The clonotype comes from a male patient aged 2-15 years who had a stem cell transplant for acute lymphoblastic leukemia, so the T cells may come from the graft donor. The sample was PBMCs, mostly from graft donor cells, taken 360 days after TCRalphabeta/CD19-depleted stem cell transplant. The chain combines TRBV3-1 with TRBJ2-2, with 15 bases identical to TRBD2. Written as DNA, the CDR3 is TGTGCCCGCTGTTGGACTAGCGGGGGGGTTTCGAACACCGGGGAGCTGTTTTTT. Residues: CARCWTSGGVSNTGELFF.